The 18 T cell receptor beta chains listed next were all sequenced from one sample in a study of blood T cell repertoires in COVID-19. Sequencing used immunoSEQ multiplex PCR; TCRdb keeps in-frame clones, though not all of them. The sample has under 130,000 clones, around 92% seen once; the top ten hold 3% to 4.5%. The material sequenced was peripheral blood. These receptor sequences come from a woman aged 60-75 years with acute or convalescent COVID-19.

The chain couples TRBV19 to TRBJ2-1; TRBD1 agrees at 7 bases. J was trimmed by 0 bases and V by 1 base; bases with no gene match: 6. The CDR3 sequence is 17 residues long. Germline CDR1 and CDR2: LNHDA and SQIVND (reference sequence). CDR3 sequence: CASSIASGGSSYNEQFF. The CDR3, as DNA: TGTGCCAGTAGTATAGCATCAGGGGGTAGCTCCTACAATGAGCAGTTCTTC.

The chain has TRBV6-1 and TRBJ2-3; TRBD1 aligns across 7 bases. J lost 0 bases, V lost 4 bases, and 10 bases had no gene match. Germline CDR1 is MNHNS and CDR2 is SASEGT. The CDR3 has 17 residues. The CDR3 sequence: CASSGRQGYVSTDTQYF. DNA of the CDR3: TGTGCCAGCAGTGGCCGACAGGGCTACGTTAGCACAGATACGCAGTATTTT.

This chain connects TRBV5-4 to TRBJ2-5; TRBD1 aligns across 11 bases. The CDR3 sequence is 15 residues long. CDR1 and CDR2 (germline): SGHNT, YYREEE (reference sequence). The junction had 7 bases not matched to a gene; V was cut back by 4 bases and J by 5 bases. The CDR3 DNA sequence: TGTGCCAGCAGCGCCGGACAGGGGGCCCGTGAGACCCAGTACTTC. Translated: CASSAGQGARETQYF. The full variable domain, rest sourced from reference TRBV5-4 and TRBJ2-5, is ETGVTQSPTHLIKTRGQQVTLRCSSQSGHNTVSWYQQALGQGPQFIFQYYREEENGRGNFPPRFSGLQFPNYSSELNVNALELDDSALYLCASSAGQGARETQYFGPGTRLLVL.

The chain links TRBV27 to TRBJ1-5; 12 bases are shared with TRBD1. Germline trimming cut 5 bases from V and 2 bases from J; bases unmatched to any gene: 13. CDR1 and CDR2 from the germline V gene are MNHEY and SMNVEV (reference sequence). This CDR3 comprises 19 residues. In DNA, the CDR3 is TGTGCCAGCAGTCCGCCCGGGACAGGGGGCCTGATTGGCAATCAGCCCCAGCATTTT. It encodes CASSPPGTGGLIGNQPQHF.

The rearrangement joins TRBV29-1 to TRBJ2-1; 7 bases agree with TRBD2. Per germline, CDR1 SQVTM and CDR2 ANQGSEA. The CDR3 has 14 residues. Trimming at V came to 8 bases and at J to 6 bases, leaving 13 bases not matched to a gene. In DNA form, the CDR3 reads TGCAGCCTAAAAAAGGGAGGGAATCGCAATGAGCAGTTCTTC. Its protein product is CSLKKGGNRNEQFF.

The chain carries TRBV12-3 or TRBV12-4 and TRBJ1-3; D is undetermined. V dropped 6 bases and J dropped 5 bases, with 8 bases sitting between them. There are 12 residues in the CDR3. CDR3 nucleotides: TGTGCCAGCAGGATCCAGAGAAACACCATATATTTT. This encodes CASRIQRNTIYF.

This chain connects TRBV5-1 to TRBJ1-1; 11 positions match TRBD1. The germline gives CDR1 SGHRS, CDR2 YFSETQ. Trimming cost V 5 bases and J 6 bases; bases outside gene matches: 6. The CDR3 runs 14 residues. In nucleotides, the CDR3 is TGCGCCAGCAGAGACGGACAGGGGGCCCCTGAAGCTTTCTTT. Encoded protein: CASRDGQGAPEAFF.

The genes are TRBV6-2 or TRBV6-3 and TRBJ1-5; tentative D call: TRBD1 (6 bases). The CDR3 is 16 amino acids. CDR1 is MNHEY and CDR2 is SVGEGT in the germline V gene. V dropped 4 bases and J dropped 5 bases, with 18 bases sitting between them. The CDR3 sequence: CASSSTQGTAYQPQHF. CDR3 DNA sequence: TGTGCCAGCAGTTCAACTCAGGGGACCGCATATCAGCCCCAGCATTTT.

The genes are TRBV5-1 and TRBJ1-1; D may be TRBD1 (5 bases). With 4 bases removed from V and 5 bases from J, the gap between germline ends came to 15 bases. CDR3 length: 14 amino acids. Per the germline V gene, CDR1 is SGHRS and CDR2 is YFSETQ. The CDR3 reads CASSADSGRTEAFF. In DNA form, the CDR3 reads TGCGCCAGCAGCGCGGATTCAGGGAGGACTGAAGCTTTCTTT.

This clone has more than one count but fewer than ten. This rearrangement joins TRBV6-5 to TRBJ2-7; 8 positions match TRBD2. V dropped 6 bases and J dropped 6; count of bases not matched to a gene: 7. The CDR3 loop spans 13 amino acids. Looked up from germline, CDR1 is MNHEY and CDR2 is SVGAGI. CDR3 region: CASRPGLDPEQYF. The CDR3 DNA follows: TGTGCCAGCAGACCGGGACTAGATCCCGAGCAGTACTTC.

The chain links TRBV5-1 to TRBJ2-7; 7 bases agree with TRBD2. Germline loops: CDR1 SGHRS, CDR2 YFSETQ. J lost 0 bases, V lost 0 bases, and 3 bases had no gene match. The CDR3 loop spans 15 amino acids. This chain's CDR3 is CASSLGTRSSYEQYF. In DNA, the CDR3 is TGCGCCAGCAGCTTGGGGACTAGGAGCTCCTACGAGCAGTACTTC.

This chain uses TRBV28 with TRBJ1-5, with D perhaps TRBD1 (5 bases). Germline loops: CDR1 MDHEN, CDR2 SYDVKM. The CDR3 is 13 amino acids. The V and J ends lost 5 bases and 5 bases respectively, with 10 bases between them. CDR3 DNA: TGTGCCAGCAGTCAGGGTACTCATCAGCCCCAGCATTTT. It is translated as CASSQGTHQPQHF.

This chain links TRBV2 with TRBJ1-2, with 8 nucleotides matching TRBD1. There are 14 residues in the CDR3. Germline values: CDR1 SNHLY, CDR2 FYNNEI. V dropped 3 bases and J dropped 5; count of bases not matched to a gene: 5. The chain's CDR3 is CASSDQGAGYGYTF. The CDR3 bases are TGTGCCAGCAGTGACCAGGGGGCTGGGTATGGCTACACCTTC.

V gene TRBV11-3 combines with J gene TRBJ1-1; TRBD1 might be the D (6 bases). Trimming stripped 2 bases from V and 1 base from J, with 8 bases between. The germline V gene encodes CDR1 SGHNT and CDR2 YENEEA. The CDR3 covers 14 residues. The CDR3 DNA follows: TGTGCCAGCAGCTTACGGGGGGCGAACACTGAAGCTTTCTTT. Amino acid sequence: CASSLRGANTEAFF.

This chain connects TRBV18 to TRBJ1-5, with 8 positions matching TRBD1. The CDR3 loop spans 16 amino acids. Trimming took 6 bases from V and 1 from J; bases not matched to a gene: 8. Germline V gene sequence: CDR1 KGHSH, CDR2 LQKENI. The CDR3 loop is CASSQAGGRSNQPQHF. CDR3 coding DNA: TGTGCCAGCTCTCAGGCAGGGGGCAGAAGCAATCAGCCCCAGCATTTT.

The chain uses TRBV9 and TRBJ2-3; D uncertain. The CDR3 has 12 amino acids. Germline lookup yields CDR1 SGDLS and CDR2 YYNGEE. V dropped 6 bases and J dropped 2 bases, with 7 bases sitting between them. CDR3 region: CASNTNTDTQYF. The CDR3 bases are TGTGCCAGCAACACGAACACAGATACGCAGTATTTT.

The rearrangement links TRBV19 to TRBJ1-1, with 9 bases aligning to TRBD1. The CDR3 consists of 17 residues. Germline trimming cut 3 bases from V and 2 bases from J; bases unmatched to any gene: 10. The germline V gene encodes CDR1 LNHDA and CDR2 SQIVND (reference sequence). CDR3 in DNA: TGTGCCAGTAGTATCGGACAGGGGTTGGGTGGAAACACTGAAGCTTTCTTT. This translates into CASSIGQGLGGNTEAFF.

V usage is TRBV18 and J usage is TRBJ2-1; 10 bases fit TRBD2. This CDR3 is built from 20 residues. V lost 4 bases and J lost 3; bases outside the gene matches: 18. CDR1 and CDR2 from the germline V gene are KGHSH and LQKENI. The CDR3 protein is CASSLLQGGAGLADYNEQFF. The CDR3 bases are TGTGCCAGCTCACTCCTACAGGGAGGGGCTGGACTAGCGGACTACAATGAGCAGTTCTTC.